This TCR beta chain was recorded in a study of cytomegalovirus exposure and HLA in healthy donors. Across the study: Earlier, fewer than 130 million unique TCR beta sequences were recovered from approximately 200 million T cells by an analysis.

Amplification used 60 Vbeta primers and 13 Jbeta primers. Sequenced by immunoSEQ multiplex PCR; TCRdb stores in-frame clones only, minus some. This sample has about 180,000 clones, with 77% found just once. As for this clone: Its antigen is not identified.

Study results and limitations: HLA allele associations emerged for around 15,000 TCR beta sequences in a later analysis, at 0.05 false discovery rate. For presence/absence analyses, sequencing depth was assumed to be roughly uniform across donors. Serostatus for CMV was the only available immune exposure information.

The TCR originated in a woman aged 55-75 years in good health and CMV-seropositive. Sequencing was carried out using PBMCs.

The CDR3 loop reads CATSLLNRGLDVYEQYF. The CDR3 nucleotides are TGTGCCACCTCCCTTCTAAACAGGGGGCTAGACGTCTACGAGCAGTACTTC. This chain connects TRBV27 to TRBJ2-7; TRBD1 agrees at 9 bases. Germline values: CDR1 MNHEY, CDR2 SMNVEV (reference sequence). The CDR3 sequence is 17 residues long. V dropped 10 bases and J dropped 3; count of bases not matched to a gene: 19.